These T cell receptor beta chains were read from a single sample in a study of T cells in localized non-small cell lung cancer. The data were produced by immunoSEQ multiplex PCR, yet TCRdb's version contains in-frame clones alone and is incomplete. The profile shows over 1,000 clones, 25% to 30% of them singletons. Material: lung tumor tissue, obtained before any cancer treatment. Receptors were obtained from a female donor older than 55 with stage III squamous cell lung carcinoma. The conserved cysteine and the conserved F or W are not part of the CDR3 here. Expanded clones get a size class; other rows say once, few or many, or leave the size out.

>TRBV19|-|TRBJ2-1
ASSPQRSWGEQF
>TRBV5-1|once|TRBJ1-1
ASSLRQGVMENTEAF
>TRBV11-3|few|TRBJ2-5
ASSRPTSVWGETQY
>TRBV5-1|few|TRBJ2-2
ASSREAVNTGELF
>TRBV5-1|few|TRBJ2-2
ASSLAPGLSGYTGELF
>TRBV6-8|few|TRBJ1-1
ASSTTGSNTEAF
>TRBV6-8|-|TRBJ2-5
ASSIQGAETQY
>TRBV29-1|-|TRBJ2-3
SVGTGLTDTQY
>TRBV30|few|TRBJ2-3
AWSVTTSRTDTQY
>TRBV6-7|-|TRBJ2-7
ASSRGYEQY
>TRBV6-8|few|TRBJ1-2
ASSYSLGDGTNHYGYT
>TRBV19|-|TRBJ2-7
ASSISGLPSYEQY
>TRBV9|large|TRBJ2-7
ASSVAQGDYEQY
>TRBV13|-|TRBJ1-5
ASSLARNQPQH
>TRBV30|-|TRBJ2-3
AWSEGTGGTDTQY
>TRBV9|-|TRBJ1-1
ASRVEGEGTEAF
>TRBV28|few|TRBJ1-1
ASSVGAREAF
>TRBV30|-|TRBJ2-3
ASREGRSRTDTQY
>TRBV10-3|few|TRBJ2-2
AITIRDSGELF
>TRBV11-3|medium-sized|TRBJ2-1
ASSPGLAESNEQF
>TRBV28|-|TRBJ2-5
ASSIVKAPFQETQY
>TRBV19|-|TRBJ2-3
ASKTIDTDTQY
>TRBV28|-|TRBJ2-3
ASSNPSGHTDTQY
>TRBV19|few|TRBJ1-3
ASSIVSGNTIY
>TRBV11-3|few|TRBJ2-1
ASSLVQEYNEQF
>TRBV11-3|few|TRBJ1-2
ASSTPGQGFEGYT
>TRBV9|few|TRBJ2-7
ASSRSGMTYEQY
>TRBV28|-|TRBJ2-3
ASSPPSPGTQY
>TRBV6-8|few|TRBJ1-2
ASSPPGTNYGYT
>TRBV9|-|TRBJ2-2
ASSSRTGELF
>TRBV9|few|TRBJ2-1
ASRNSGINNEQF
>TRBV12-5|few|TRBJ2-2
ASTKTSPGELF
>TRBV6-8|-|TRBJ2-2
ASSGGRGRSTGELF
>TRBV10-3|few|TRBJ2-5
AISEFGQTGETQY
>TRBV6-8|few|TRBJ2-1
ASIDPGANFYNEQF
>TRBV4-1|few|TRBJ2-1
ASSLGQGTKNEQF
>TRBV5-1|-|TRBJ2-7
ASSHIIGTAGTYEQY
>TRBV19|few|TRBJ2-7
ASSGTGGFYEQY
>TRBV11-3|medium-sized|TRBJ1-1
ASSLSGQINTEAF
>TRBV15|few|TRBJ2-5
ATSPRTGANWETQY
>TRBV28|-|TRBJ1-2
ASTLSSGGGNGYT
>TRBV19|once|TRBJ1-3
ASSTVGTGGSGNTIY
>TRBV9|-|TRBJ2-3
ASSVPGQGERWTDTQY
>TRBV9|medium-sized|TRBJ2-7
ASSPQGTGVDEQY
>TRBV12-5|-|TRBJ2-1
ASGLVLAGPAIPYNEQF
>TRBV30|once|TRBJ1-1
ALNRGQLNTEAF
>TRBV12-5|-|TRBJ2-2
ASGLSTGGFTGELF
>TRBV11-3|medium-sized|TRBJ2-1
ASSLVRGLAGGGSF
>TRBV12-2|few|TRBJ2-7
AGQTGLAGGSYEQY
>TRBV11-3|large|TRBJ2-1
ASGPIVDAAAPYNEQF
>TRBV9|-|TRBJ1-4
ASSVSGTGEKLF
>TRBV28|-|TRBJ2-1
ASSQPGLIYNEQF
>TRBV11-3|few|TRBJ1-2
ASSLGSGGSNYGYT
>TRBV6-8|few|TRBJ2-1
ASSDPLQVLRAYNEQF